This T cell receptor (beta chain) was sequenced during a study of cytomegalovirus exposure and HLA in healthy donors. General study points: Later analysis showed TCR association rates varying by HLA locus, highest for DRB1 and lowest for HLA-C. The study put roughly 160 TCR beta chains on its list as cytomegalovirus-associated. In a later analysis, specific HLA alleles were associated with 15,000 to 20,000 TCR beta sequences at a 0.05 false discovery rate. Reports indicate that TCR beta sequences accurately predicted the HLA-A and HLA-B alleles of most subjects.

CDR1 is GTSNPN and CDR2 is SVGIG in the germline V gene (reference sequence). The V gene end was trimmed by 4 bases and the J gene end by 3 bases; junction bases not matched to a gene: 1. This CDR3 is built from 13 residues. The PCR contained 60 Vbeta and 13 Jbeta primers. The assay was immunoSEQ multiplex PCR, and TCRdb's table has in-frame clones only and misses some. The profile covers more than 95,000 clones, with over 75% appearing a single time and around 6.9% taken by the ten largest. Remarks on this clone: Its target is unknown.

What was sequenced was PBMCs. This TCR was recovered from a man aged 25 to 45 in good health and CMV-seropositive. This chain joins TRBV30 and TRBJ2-3; TRBD2 aligns across 10 bases. The CDR3 is CAWTSGGTDTQYF. CDR3 bases: TGTGCCTGGACTAGCGGGGGAACAGATACGCAGTATTTT.